The 28 T cell receptor beta chains reported below all come from one sample, sequenced in a study of T-cell memory formation after mild COVID-19. TCRdb used MiXCR to reprocess the 5' RACE reads, holding one entry per CDR3 protein. There are just over 350,000 distinct CDR3 sequences in the sample; approximately 15% occur only once, and about 22% lies in the top ten. The sample was PBMCs or a T cell subset sorted from them (not recorded which). The source of these receptors is a man between 18 and 35 years old who had mild COVID-19 (a few samples of this study predate the infection). Cell type and time point are not known.

In this sample, this clonotype turned up a few times. V is TRBV4-2 and J is TRBJ1-2, with 7 bases matching TRBD1. The V and J ends lost 4 bases and 8 bases, in that order; junction bases with no gene match: 10. The CDR3 totals 14 residues. Germline V gene data show CDR1 as LGHNA and CDR2 as YNFKEQ. The CDR3 spells CASSRRDSSWGYTF. The CDR3 nucleotides are TGTGCCAGCAGCCGCCGGGACAGCTCGTGGGGCTACACCTTC.

This clonotype appeared a few times. The V and J genes are TRBV5-1 and TRBJ1-2, with D possibly TRBD1 on 5 matching bases. The CDR3 is made up of 14 amino acids. V lost 6 bases and J 4 bases, leaving 16 bases between the germline ends. CDR1 SGHRS and CDR2 YFSETQ come from the germline V gene. In DNA, the CDR3 is TGCGCCAGCAAATCGGTCACACAGGCCTATGGCTACACCTTC. This translates into CASKSVTQAYGYTF.

The CDR3: CASSLDRGTGNTIYF. The CDR3 DNA sequence: TGTGCCAGCAGCTTAGATCGGGGGACTGGAAACACCATATATTTT. This sequence joins TRBV11-2 and TRBJ1-3, with D perhaps TRBD1 (5 bases). V shed 0 bases and J shed 2 bases, with 8 bases lying between them. The CDR3 is 15 residues long. CDR1 is SGHAT and CDR2 is FQNNGV in the germline V gene. The whole variable domain, filled in from reference TRBV11-2 and TRBJ1-3, reads EAGVAQSPRYKIIEKRQSVAFWCNPISGHATLYWYQQILGQGPKLLIQFQNNGVVDDSQLPKDRFSAERLKGVDSTLKIQPAKLEDSAVYLCASSLDRGTGNTIYFGEGSWLTVV.

This clonotype was found many times. The V call is TRBV6-2 or TRBV6-3, the J call TRBJ2-1; tentative D call: TRBD2 (5 bases). CDR1 is MNHEY, CDR2 SVGEGT, per germline. The V end lost 5 bases, the J end lost 9 bases, and 17 bases lay between the germline ends. The CDR3 has 14 residues. CDR3 DNA sequence: TGTGCCAGCAGTACCGGACTGGCCTGGGCTGAGCAGTTCTTC. Its protein is CASSTGLAWAEQFF.

This clonotype has more than one count but fewer than ten. The V and J genes are TRBV28 and TRBJ2-7; 7 bases fit TRBD2. The CDR3 totals 15 residues. The germline gives CDR1 MDHEN, CDR2 SYDVKM. The trim removed 5 bases at V and 3 bases at J, leaving 10 bases unmatched. CDR3 nucleotide sequence: TGTGCCAGCAGTCCGGGGGGAGCGGGGCGCTACGAGCAGTACTTC. Its protein is CASSPGGAGRYEQYF.

This clonotype was found a few times. The chain recombines TRBV7-9 with TRBJ2-7, with 10 nucleotides matching TRBD1. V dropped 6 bases and J dropped 1; count of bases not matched to a gene: 9. The CDR3 covers 16 residues. Germline assignment: CDR1 SEHNR and CDR2 FQNEAQ (reference sequence). Here the CDR3 reads CASSFQLGQGSYEQYF. The CDR3 bases are TGTGCCAGCAGTTTTCAGCTGGGACAGGGGTCCTACGAGCAGTACTTC.

The chain is built from TRBV12-3 or TRBV12-4 and TRBJ2-1; D gene uncertain. The CDR3 is made up of 15 amino acids. V was clipped by 6 bases and J by 0 bases, with 12 bases between them. CDR3 residues: CASRLGSSSYNEQFF. CDR3 nucleotide sequence: TGTGCCAGCAGGCTGGGGTCTAGCTCCTACAATGAGCAGTTCTTC.

The rearrangement uses TRBV7-8 and TRBJ1-2; perhaps TRBD1 as D (6 bases). V was pared by 5 bases and J by 7 bases, with 14 bases between. Germline-derived CDR1 and CDR2 are SGHVS and FQNEAQ. The CDR3 has 13 amino acids. The CDR3: CASSRTAAGGYTF. Written as DNA, the CDR3 is TGTGCCAGCAGCCGGACAGCGGCGGGTGGCTACACCTTC.

The V gene is TRBV5-6, the J gene TRBJ2-5, with no clear D. From germline, CDR1 is SGHDT and CDR2 YYEEEE. The CDR3 is made up of 13 amino acids. Trimming removed 4 bases from V and 5 bases from J, with 12 bases in between. In DNA form, the CDR3 reads TGTGCCAGCAGCAAAGGCCCGGTCGAGACCCAGTACTTC. The encoded protein is CASSKGPVETQYF.

This clonotype was seen ten or more times. This chain joins TRBV4-1 and TRBJ2-1; D call uncertain. This CDR3 spans 16 amino acids. Per the germline V gene, CDR1 is MGHRA and CDR2 is YSYEKL. V lost 1 base, J lost 1 base, and 11 bases lay in between. CDR3 amino acids: CASSQVDLVSYNEQFF. In DNA, the CDR3 is TGCGCCAGCAGCCAAGTCGACCTAGTTTCCTACAATGAGCAGTTCTTC.

This chain links TRBV30 with TRBJ1-2, with a tentative D call TRBD1 (6 bases). The V end was cut by 5 bases, the J end by 4 bases, with 14 bases between. Germline V gives CDR1 GTSNPN, CDR2 SVGIG (reference sequence). The CDR3 extends over 13 amino acids. DNA of the CDR3: TGTGCCTGGGGGAGGGACACCCTCTATGGCTACACCTTC. This encodes CAWGRDTLYGYTF.

The gene calls are TRBV5-1 and TRBJ1-4; the match to TRBD1 covers 11 bases. Germline lookup yields CDR1 SGHRS and CDR2 YFSETQ. The CDR3 extends over 17 amino acids. Trimming cost V 3 bases and J 11 bases; bases outside gene matches: 15. The CDR3 sequence is CASSSKRSGTGGGKLFF. In nucleotides, the CDR3 is TGCGCCAGCAGCTCGAAAAGGAGCGGGACAGGGGGAGGCAAACTGTTTTTT.

This clonotype was picked up a small number of times. The J gene is TRBJ1-2, the V gene TRBV7-9, with TRBD1 matching over 11 bases. The CDR3 is 16 amino acids. Germline V CDR1 and CDR2: SEHNR, FQNEAQ (reference sequence). V shed 2 bases and J 5 bases; nucleotides not matched to a gene: 7. The CDR3 spells CASSLPGQGVVYGYTF. As DNA, the CDR3 is TGTGCCAGCAGCTTACCGGGACAGGGGGTAGTGTATGGCTACACCTTC.

This sequence joins TRBV6-2 or TRBV6-3 and TRBJ2-1; TRBD2 matches at 11 bases. Trimming removed 4 bases from V and 2 bases from J; junction bases left unmatched: 4. In germline, CDR1 is MNHEY, CDR2 SVGEGT. The CDR3 extends over 16 amino acids. In DNA form, the CDR3 reads TGTGCCAGCAGTTCCTCTAGCGGGGGGACCTACAATGAGCAGTTCTTC. It encodes CASSSSSGGTYNEQFF.

V is TRBV20-1 and J is TRBJ2-1; the match to TRBD2 covers 9 bases. Germline loops: CDR1 DFQATT, CDR2 SNEGSKA (reference sequence). V shed 2 bases and J 3 bases; nucleotides not matched to a gene: 2. The CDR3 covers 14 residues. The CDR3 sequence: CSARRLADYNEQFF. In nucleotides, the CDR3 is TGCAGTGCTAGAAGACTAGCGGACTACAATGAGCAGTTCTTC.

This clonotype was found a few times. This chain uses TRBV30 with TRBJ1-1; D is undetermined. The germline CDR1 and CDR2 sequences are GTSNPN and SVGIG (reference sequence). The CDR3 contains 11 residues. V dropped 2 bases and J dropped 6 bases, with 7 bases sitting between them. The CDR3 bases are TGTGCCTGGAGTCTGGACTCTGAAGCTTTCTTT. This sequence encodes CAWSLDSEAFF.

The chain has TRBV28 and TRBJ2-7; D unresolved. The CDR3 spans 13 residues. CDR1 is MDHEN, CDR2 SYDVKM, per germline. The V and J ends lost 10 bases and 7 bases respectively, with 20 bases between them. Here the CDR3 reads CATLDPSAGEQYF. The CDR3 coding sequence is TGTGCCACCCTGGATCCCTCTGCTGGGGAGCAGTACTTC.

V and J are TRBV7-2 and TRBJ1-5; a possible D gene is TRBD1 (5 bases). Trimming shortened V by 1 base and J by 4 bases, and 11 bases separated the two germline ends. The CDR3 loop spans 15 amino acids. Germline V lookup: CDR1 SGHTA, CDR2 FQGNSA. The CDR3 DNA sequence: TGTGCCAGCAGCTTAGGAGCCAGGGAGAATCAGCCCCAGCATTTT. This codes for CASSLGARENQPQHF. The full variable domain, its missing parts supplied by reference TRBV7-2 and TRBJ1-5, is GAGVSQSPSNKVTEKGKDVELRCDPISGHTALYWYRQSLGQGLEFLIYFQGNSAPDKSGLPSDRFSAERTGGSVSTLTIQRTQQEDSAVYLCASSLGARENQPQHFGDGTRLSIL.

This clonotype was observed many times. The junction departs from germline at one end; a sequencing error may be responsible. This chain connects TRBV5-1 to TRBJ2-3, with D hard to call. The CDR3 totals 12 residues. Germline values: CDR1 SGHRS, CDR2 YFSETQ. CDR3 region: CASSPQGDTQYF. CDR3 nucleotide sequence: TGTGCCAGCAGCCCCCAAGGGGATACGCAGTATTTT.

This chain links TRBV2 with TRBJ1-4; no reliable D call. The CDR3 contains 15 residues. V gave up 6 bases and J gave up 3 bases, with 14 bases separating them. Per the germline V gene, CDR1 is SNHLY and CDR2 is FYNNEI. As DNA, the CDR3 is TGTGCCAGCAGGACGGGTGAACAGCCTAATGAAAAACTGTTTTTT. Translation gives CASRTGEQPNEKLFF.

This clonotype has only a few counts. This chain joins TRBV2 and TRBJ2-5; D not resolved. CDR3 length: 10 residues. Germline V gives CDR1 SNHLY, CDR2 FYNNEI. V was pared by 8 bases and J by 9 bases, with 10 bases between. DNA of the CDR3: TGTGCCAGCGGTAGTGGCTCCCAGTACTTC. This encodes CASGSGSQYF.

This clonotype was picked up a small number of times. The chain couples TRBV3-1 to TRBJ2-3; D is unresolved. V was shortened by 0 bases and J by 8 bases, with 9 bases between the two germline ends. Germline V gene data show CDR1 as LGHDT and CDR2 as YNNKEL (reference sequence). The CDR3 is 13 amino acids. The CDR3 nucleotides are TGTGCCAGCAGCCAAGAATTGTGGGGTACGCAGTATTTT. It yields the protein CASSQELWGTQYF.

This clonotype showed up many times. This rearrangement joins TRBV12-3 or TRBV12-4 to TRBJ2-2; D gene ambiguous. Trimming shortened V by 1 base and J by 3 bases, and 6 bases separated the two germline ends. This CDR3 region has 14 residues. CDR3 DNA: TGTGCCAGCAGTTTAGTGGTTCACACCGGGGAGCTGTTTTTT. This sequence encodes CASSLVVHTGELFF.

This chain joins TRBV10-3 and TRBJ2-7, with 8 positions matching TRBD2. V lost 2 bases, J lost 7 bases, and 7 bases stayed unmatched. This CDR3 contains 14 residues. In germline, CDR1 is ENHRY, CDR2 SYGVKD. CDR3 protein: CAISEGRGDREQYF. As DNA, the CDR3 is TGTGCCATCAGTGAGGGGCGGGGGGATCGGGAGCAGTACTTC.

This clonotype was detected only a few times. The rearrangement uses TRBV14 and TRBJ2-7; 9 bases fit TRBD2. CDR3 length equals 17 residues. V was pared by 3 bases and J by 4 bases, with 13 bases of the junction left unmatched. CDR1 and CDR2 from the germline V gene are SGHDN and FVKESK. The CDR3 is CASSHPTSSGVTYEQYF. The CDR3 bases are TGTGCCAGCAGCCACCCGACATCTAGCGGGGTGACGTACGAGCAGTACTTC.

This chain links TRBV18 with TRBJ1-4; D uncertain. Trimming stripped 6 bases from V and 6 bases from J, with 11 bases between. The CDR3 contains 13 residues. In germline, CDR1 is KGHSH, CDR2 LQKENI. In DNA form, the CDR3 reads TGTGCCAGCTCCGTTGGGATTGATGAAAAACTGTTTTTT. It codes for CASSVGIDEKLFF.

This clonotype was found many times. V gene TRBV2 combines with J gene TRBJ1-2, with D maybe TRBD1 (5 bases). The length of the CDR3 is 14 residues. V lost 5 bases, J lost 8 bases, and 18 bases lay in between. CDR1 SNHLY and CDR2 FYNNEI come from the germline V gene. CDR3 nucleotides: TGTGCCAGCAGTCCGACGGGGGTGGCGGGCGGCTACACCTTC. This encodes CASSPTGVAGGYTF.

The J gene is TRBJ1-6, the V gene TRBV11-2; 7 bases line up with TRBD1. With V trimmed by 5 bases and J by 7 bases, 8 bases remained unmatched. CDR1 and CDR2 from the germline V gene are SGHAT and FQNNGV. CDR3 length: 15 amino acids. The CDR3 region is CASSPVGTVNSPLHF. CDR3 sequence (DNA): TGTGCCAGCAGCCCTGTGGGGACAGTGAATTCACCCCTCCACTTT.